Listed below are T cell receptor beta chains from one sample, sequenced in a study of Graves' ophthalmopathy and Graves' hyperthyroidism. In TCRdb, the multiplex PCR reads were re-called with MiXCR into one record per CDR3 protein. The sample consists of a few hundred thousand distinct CDR3 sequences, 15% to 20% of them appearing once. Sequences were obtained from peripheral blood. Source of these receptors: an adult woman with stable Graves' hyperthyroidism. CDR3s include the opening cysteine and the closing phenylalanine or tryptophan. A D gene is named only where the DNA matches it firmly. Clone size appears in some rows only: once, few, many, or a class for an expanded clone.

d_call	v_call	j_call	clone_size	cdr3_nt	cdr3_aa
TRBD2	TRBV7-6	TRBJ2-4	many	TGTGCCAGCAGCTTAGTAGCGGGAGACGACCCTTGGGTCGAACAGTACTTC	CASSLVAGDDPWVEQYF
NA	TRBV28	TRBJ2-2	many	TGTGCCAGCAGGGGGGGCGACGGGGAGCTGTTTTTT	CASRGGDGELFF
TRBD1	TRBV9	TRBJ1-1	few	TGTGCCAGCAGCCCGGGGACAGGGGGATTCATGACTGAAGCTTTCTTT	CASSPGTGGFMTEAFF
NA	TRBV12-3/TRBV12-4	TRBJ1-1	many	TGTGCCAGCAGTCCTACAGAGAACACTGAAGCTTTCTTT	CASSPTENTEAFF
NA	TRBV28	TRBJ2-2	many	TGTGCCAGCAGTTTTTGGGTAGGACACACCGTTGACACCGGGGAGCTGTTTTTT	CASSFWVGHTVDTGELFF
NA	TRBV20-1	TRBJ1-1	many	TGCAGTGCTGATCCGGGACATTCGAACACTGAAGCTTTCTTT	CSADPGHSNTEAFF
TRBD2	TRBV5-4	TRBJ2-5	many	TGTGCCAGCAGCTTGGGCGGGAGGGTCCAAGAGACCCAGTACTTC	CASSLGGRVQETQYF
NA	TRBV9	TRBJ2-2	few	TGTGCCAGCAGCGTTCTAGCCCCGACTAGTCCCGGGGAGCTGTTTTTT	CASSVLAPTSPGELFF
TRBD1	TRBV7-2	TRBJ2-7	many	TGTGCCAGCAGCTCGGGACAGGGCCACGAGCGGTACTTC	CASSSGQGHERYF
TRBD2	TRBV4-2	TRBJ2-7	many	TGTGCCAGCAGCCTAGTACTAGCGGCCGAGCAGTACTTC	CASSLVLAAEQYF
NA	TRBV11-2	TRBJ2-3	few	TGTGCCAGCAGCTCCGGACAGTGGCTCACAGATACGAAGTATTTT	CASSSGQWLTDTKYF
TRBD2	TRBV28	TRBJ2-7	many	TGTGCCAGCAGTCCAACCTTAGGACTAGCTTTCTACGAGCAGTACTTC	CASSPTLGLAFYEQYF
TRBD1	TRBV6-5	TRBJ2-7	many	TGTGCCAGCAGCCGGGACAGGGCTGAATACGAGCAGTACTTC	CASSRDRAEYEQYF
NA	TRBV11-2	TRBJ2-7	NA	TGTGCCAGCAGCTTAGGAGGGGGGACCGCCTACGAGCAGTACTTC	CASSLGGGTAYEQYF
TRBD1	TRBV11-1	TRBJ2-2	NA	TGTGCCAGCAGCGTAAAGACAGGGGTGGACACCGGGGAGCTGTTTTTT	CASSVKTGVDTGELFF
NA	TRBV28	TRBJ1-2	many	TGTGCCAGCAGTTGGGGGACTTCAGGTGGCTACACCTTC	CASSWGTSGGYTF
TRBD2	TRBV5-5	TRBJ2-2	many	TGTGCCAGCACCCGGGGGGTCCTGAACACCGGGGAGCTGTTTTTT	CASTRGVLNTGELFF
NA	TRBV7-2	TRBJ2-7	many	TGTGCCAGCAGCTTAACGGGAGATCACGAGCAGTACTTC	CASSLTGDHEQYF
NA	TRBV15	TRBJ1-5	few	TGTGCCACCAGCAGAGCGGGGGGCTGGAATCGGCCCCAGCATTTT	CATSRAGGWNRPQHF
NA	TRBV18	TRBJ2-5	many	TGTGCCAGCTCGCAATCCGGGAGACAAGAGACCCAGTACTTC	CASSQSGRQETQYF
NA	TRBV5-8	TRBJ1-2	many	TGTGCCAGCAGCTTGGTAACGGCAGGAGGCTACACCTTC	CASSLVTAGGYTF
NA	TRBV6-2/TRBV6-3	TRBJ1-2	many	TGTGCCAGCAGTTATCTCCCGGACGAACGGGGCTACACCTTC	CASSYLPDERGYTF
NA	TRBV28	TRBJ1-2	NA	TGTGCCAGCAGCTTTGGGAGAGAAATCTATGGCTACACCTTC	CASSFGREIYGYTF
NA	TRBV12-3/TRBV12-4	TRBJ2-5	many	TGTGCCAGCAGTTTTACCGGTTTGGGAGAGACCCAGTACTTC	CASSFTGLGETQYF
NA	TRBV7-2	TRBJ2-7	many	TGTGCCAGCAGACCATGGCAGTTCGCCTACGAGCAGTACTTC	CASRPWQFAYEQYF
NA	TRBV10-2	TRBJ1-5	few	TGCGCCAGCAGCTCGGGGGCAGATCAGCCCCAGCATTTT	CASSSGADQPQHF
NA	TRBV9	TRBJ1-3	many	TGTGCCAGCCGCCAGGACTCTGGAAACACCATATATTTT	CASRQDSGNTIYF
TRBD1	TRBV28	TRBJ2-7	many	TGTGCCAGCAGAGGACAGGGGGCTATCTACGAGCAGTACTTC	CASRGQGAIYEQYF
NA	TRBV28	TRBJ2-4	NA	TGTGCCAGCACTGGGGGGTCAGTGAACATTCAGTACTTC	CASTGGSVNIQYF
TRBD1	TRBV6-2/TRBV6-3	TRBJ1-1	NA	TGTGCCAGCAGTTACAAGGGGGCGCGTACTGAAGCTTTCTTT	CASSYKGARTEAFF
NA	TRBV20-1	TRBJ2-2	many	TGCAGTGCTAGAGGACAGGCCAACACCGGGGAGCTGTTTTTT	CSARGQANTGELFF
TRBD2	TRBV20-1	TRBJ2-7	NA	TGCAGTACTGACAGACTAGCGGGAGCGGGTGAGCAGTACTTC	CSTDRLAGAGEQYF
NA	TRBV12-3/TRBV12-4	TRBJ2-2	NA	TGTGCCAGCAGTTTGGAGCCTCGCCACACCGGGGAGCTGTTTTTT	CASSLEPRHTGELFF
NA	TRBV4-1	TRBJ2-7	many	TGCGCCAGCAGCCAAGACCGGGACGGCCTCTACGAGCAGTACTTC	CASSQDRDGLYEQYF
TRBD2	TRBV11-2	TRBJ2-7	many	TGTGCCAGCAGCTTAGATCTCCGGACTAGCGGGAGCCCACCCCCCTACGAGCAGTACTTC	CASSLDLRTSGSPPPYEQYF
NA	TRBV5-1	TRBJ2-7	many	TGCGCCAGCAGCCTAAACAGGGCCTACGAGCAGTACTTC	CASSLNRAYEQYF
TRBD2	TRBV27	TRBJ2-2	NA	TGTGCCAGCAGTTGGACTAGCCTTGGGGAGCTGTTTTTT	CASSWTSLGELFF
TRBD1	TRBV24-1	TRBJ2-5	many	TGTGCCACCAGTGATGACAGGGTACCTCAAGAGACCCAGTACTTC	CATSDDRVPQETQYF
NA	TRBV28	TRBJ2-6	many	TGTGCCAGCAGTTTATGGGGAGGACTCTCACTCTCTGGGGCCAACGTCCTGACTTTC	CASSLWGGLSLSGANVLTF
NA	TRBV6-1	TRBJ2-7	NA	TGTGCCAGCAGTGAACGGGACGGCGACTCCTACGAGCAGTACTTC	CASSERDGDSYEQYF
TRBD1	TRBV27	TRBJ2-2	many	TGTGCCAGCAGTTTAGGGGACAGGGGTTGGCCCGGGGAGCTGTTTTTT	CASSLGDRGWPGELFF
TRBD2	TRBV6-1	TRBJ2-5	many	TGTGCCAGCAGTCCGCTTACGACTAGCGGGTACCAAGAGACCCAGTACTTC	CASSPLTTSGYQETQYF
TRBD1	TRBV6-1	TRBJ1-1	many	TGTGCCAGCAGTCTTACCCCTACAGGGGATGAAGCTTTCTTT	CASSLTPTGDEAFF
TRBD1	TRBV6-2/TRBV6-3	TRBJ2-7	many	TGTGCCAGACTCGGACAGGGTAGCCACGAGCAGTACTTC	CARLGQGSHEQYF
NA	TRBV28	TRBJ2-5	NA	TGTGCCAGCAGTAACACAGCTTACCAAGAGACCCAGTACTTC	CASSNTAYQETQYF
TRBD1	TRBV6-2/TRBV6-3	TRBJ1-2	many	TGTGCCAGCAGTTACGGGACAGGGAACCTGTACGGCTACACCTTC	CASSYGTGNLYGYTF
NA	TRBV6-1	TRBJ2-2	many	TGTGCCAGCAGTGAGATACAGGGTTCCGGGGAGCTGTTTTTT	CASSEIQGSGELFF
NA	TRBV11-2	TRBJ2-2	many	TGTGCCAGCAGTGCGAGACGGACTCCTAACACCGGGGAGCTGTTTTTT	CASSARRTPNTGELFF
NA	TRBV6-5	TRBJ2-7	many	TGTGCCAGCAGTCCACACGGGAATTCCTACGAGCAGTACTTC	CASSPHGNSYEQYF
NA	TRBV3-1	TRBJ2-2	NA	TGTGCCAGCAGCCAAGACTACCTCACCGGGGAGCTGTTTTTT	CASSQDYLTGELFF
NA	TRBV12-5	TRBJ1-1	many	TGTGCTAGTGGTCCTAGGGGGAACACTGAAGCTTTCTTT	CASGPRGNTEAFF
NA	TRBV19	TRBJ1-5	NA	TGTGCCAGTAGCCTAGTTGACATTAGGAATCAGCCCCAGCATTTT	CASSLVDIRNQPQHF
TRBD2	TRBV20-1	TRBJ2-7	many	TGCAGTGCTAGAGCAGCGGGAGGGAATAACGAGCAGTACTTC	CSARAAGGNNEQYF
NA	TRBV7-9	TRBJ1-2	many	TGTGCCAGCAGTCCGACAGGCGCGTTTGGTGGCTACACCTTC	CASSPTGAFGGYTF
NA	TRBV4-1	TRBJ1-3	many	TGCGCCAGCAGCCAAGACCGGGCTGGGACTGGAAACACCATATATTTT	CASSQDRAGTGNTIYF
TRBD2	TRBV5-1	TRBJ2-2	many	TGCGCCAGCACGGGGACTAGCGGGAGTATCGGGGAGCTGTTTTTT	CASTGTSGSIGELFF
TRBD1	TRBV6-2/TRBV6-3	TRBJ1-5	once	TGTGCCAGCAGCTTGACAGGGACCCCCAATCAGCCCCAGCATTTT	CASSLTGTPNQPQHF
TRBD2	TRBV7-2	TRBJ2-5	many	TGTGCCAGCAGCTTAGTTTCGCCCGGGACTAGCGCTAAAGAGACCCAGTACTTC	CASSLVSPGTSAKETQYF
TRBD2	TRBV11-2	TRBJ2-7	few	TGTGCCAGCAGCTTAGTAGTCTTGAGCGGGAGTGTCTACGAGCAGTACTTC	CASSLVVLSGSVYEQYF